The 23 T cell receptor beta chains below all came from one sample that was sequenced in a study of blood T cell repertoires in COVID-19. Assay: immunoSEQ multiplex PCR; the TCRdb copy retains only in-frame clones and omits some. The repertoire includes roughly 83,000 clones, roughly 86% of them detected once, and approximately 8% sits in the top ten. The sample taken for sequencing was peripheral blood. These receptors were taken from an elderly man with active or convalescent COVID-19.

CDR3 nucleotide sequence: TGTGCCAGCAGACGAGGGGGCACTAATGAAAAACTGTTTTTT. Translated, it gives CASRRGGTNEKLFF. The rearrangement links TRBV6-6 to TRBJ1-4, with 7 bases matching TRBD1. The CDR3 runs to 14 residues. Losses at the gene ends were 6 bases for V and 2 bases for J; bases not matched to a gene: 3. Germline V gene sequence: CDR1 MNHNY, CDR2 SVGAGI (reference sequence).

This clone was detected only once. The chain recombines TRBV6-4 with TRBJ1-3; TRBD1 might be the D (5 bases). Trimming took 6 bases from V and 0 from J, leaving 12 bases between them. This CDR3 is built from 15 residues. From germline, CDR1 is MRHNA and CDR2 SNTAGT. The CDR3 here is CASRQTARSGNTIYF. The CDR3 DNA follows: TGTGCCAGCAGACAGACAGCCCGCTCTGGAAACACCATATATTTT.

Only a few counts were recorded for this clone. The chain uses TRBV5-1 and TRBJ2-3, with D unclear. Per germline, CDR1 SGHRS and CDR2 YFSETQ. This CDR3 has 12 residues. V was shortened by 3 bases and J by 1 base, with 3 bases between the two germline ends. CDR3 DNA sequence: TGCGCCAGCAGCTCTGGCACAGATACGCAGTATTTT. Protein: CASSSGTDTQYF.

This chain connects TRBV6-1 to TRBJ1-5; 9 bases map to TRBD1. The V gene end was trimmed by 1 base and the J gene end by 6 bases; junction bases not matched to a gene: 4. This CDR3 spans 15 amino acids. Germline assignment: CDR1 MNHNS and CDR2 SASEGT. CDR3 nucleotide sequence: TGTGCCAGCAGTGAAGTGACAGGGGGGTTTCAGCCCCAGCATTTT. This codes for CASSEVTGGFQPQHF.

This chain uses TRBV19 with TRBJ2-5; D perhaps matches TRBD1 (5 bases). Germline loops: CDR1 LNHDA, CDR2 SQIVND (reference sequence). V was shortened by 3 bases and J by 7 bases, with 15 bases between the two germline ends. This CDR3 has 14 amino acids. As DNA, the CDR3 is TGTGCCAGTAGTATCCAGACAGCCAAGGGGACCCAGTACTTC. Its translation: CASSIQTAKGTQYF. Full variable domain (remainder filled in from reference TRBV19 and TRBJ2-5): DGGITQSPKYLFRKEGQNVTLSCEQNLNHDAMYWYRQDPGQGLRLIYYSQIVNDFQKGDIAEGYSVSREKKESFPLTVTSAQKNPTAFYLCASSIQTAKGTQYFGPGTRLLVL.

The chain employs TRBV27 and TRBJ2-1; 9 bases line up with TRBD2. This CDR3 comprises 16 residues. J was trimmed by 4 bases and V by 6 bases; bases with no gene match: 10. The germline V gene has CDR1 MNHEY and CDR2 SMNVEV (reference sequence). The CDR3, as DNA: TGTGCCAGCAGGCTTCGGGGCGGGGGGGTTTACAATGAGCAGTTCTTC. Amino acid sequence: CASRLRGGGVYNEQFF.

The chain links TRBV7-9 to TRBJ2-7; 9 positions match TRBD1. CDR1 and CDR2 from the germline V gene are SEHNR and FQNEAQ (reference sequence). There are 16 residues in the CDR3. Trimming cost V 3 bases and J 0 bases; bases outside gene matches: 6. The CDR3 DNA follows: TGTGCCAGCAGCTTCCTGGACAGGGGAGGCTCCTACGAGCAGTACGTC. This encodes CASSFLDRGGSYEQYV.

CDR3 DNA sequence: TGCGCCAGCAGCTTGGACCCGCCAGGGGGGTTCGAGACCCAGTACTTC. Translation gives CASSLDPPGGFETQYF. The chain links TRBV5-1 to TRBJ2-5; tentative D call: TRBD1 (7 bases). The CDR3 length is 16 residues. CDR1 SGHRS and CDR2 YFSETQ come from the germline V gene. The V gene lost 0 bases and the J gene lost 5 bases, with 17 bases spanning the gap.

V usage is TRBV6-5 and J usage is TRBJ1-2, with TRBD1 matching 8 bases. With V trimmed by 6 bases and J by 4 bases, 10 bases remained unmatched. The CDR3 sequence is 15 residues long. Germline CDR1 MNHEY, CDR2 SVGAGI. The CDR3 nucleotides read TGTGCCAGCAGGGGACAGGCAGAGACGGGCTATGGCTACACCTTC. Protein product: CASRGQAETGYGYTF.

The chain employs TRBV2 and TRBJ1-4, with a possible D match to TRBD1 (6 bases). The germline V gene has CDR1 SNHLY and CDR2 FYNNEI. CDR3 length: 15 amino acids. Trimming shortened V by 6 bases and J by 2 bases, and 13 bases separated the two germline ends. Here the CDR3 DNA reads TGTGCCAGCAGGAAGGGGGATGCGACTAATGAAAAACTGTTTTTT. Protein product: CASRKGDATNEKLFF.

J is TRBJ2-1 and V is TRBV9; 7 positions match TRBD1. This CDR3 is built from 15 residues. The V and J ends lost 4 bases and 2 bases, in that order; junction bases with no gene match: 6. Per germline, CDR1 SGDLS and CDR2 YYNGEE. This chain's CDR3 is CASSQRQGTYNEQFF. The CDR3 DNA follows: TGTGCCAGCAGCCAGAGACAGGGTACCTACAATGAGCAGTTCTTC.

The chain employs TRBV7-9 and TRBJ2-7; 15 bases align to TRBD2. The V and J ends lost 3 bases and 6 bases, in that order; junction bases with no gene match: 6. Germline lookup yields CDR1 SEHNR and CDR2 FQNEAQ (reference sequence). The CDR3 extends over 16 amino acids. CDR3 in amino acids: CASSFWTSGGAGEQYV. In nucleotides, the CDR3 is TGTGCCAGCAGCTTCTGGACTAGCGGGGGGGCCGGCGAGCAGTACGTC.

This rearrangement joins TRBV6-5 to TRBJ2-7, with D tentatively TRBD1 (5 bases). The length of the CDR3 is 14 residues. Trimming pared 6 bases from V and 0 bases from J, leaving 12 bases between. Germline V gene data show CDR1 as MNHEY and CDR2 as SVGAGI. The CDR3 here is CASRGHLSSYEQYV. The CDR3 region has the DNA TGTGCCAGCAGGGGGCACCTTAGCTCCTACGAGCAGTACGTC.

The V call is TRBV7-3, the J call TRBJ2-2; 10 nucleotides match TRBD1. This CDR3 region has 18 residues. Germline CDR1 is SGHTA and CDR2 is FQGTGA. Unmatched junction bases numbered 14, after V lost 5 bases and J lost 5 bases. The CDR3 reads CASSLTPGTGVLTGELFF. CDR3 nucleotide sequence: TGTGCCAGCAGCCTGACACCCGGGACAGGGGTTTTAACCGGGGAGCTGTTTTTT.

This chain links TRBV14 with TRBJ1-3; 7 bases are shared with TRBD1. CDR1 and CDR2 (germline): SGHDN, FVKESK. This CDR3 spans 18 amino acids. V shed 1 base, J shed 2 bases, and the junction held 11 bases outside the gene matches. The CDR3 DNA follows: TGTGCCAGCAGCCAAGGTGGCAGGGGGAAAGTTGCTGGAAACACCATATATTTT. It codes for CASSQGGRGKVAGNTIYF. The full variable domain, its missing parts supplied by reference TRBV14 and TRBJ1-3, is EAGVTQFPSHSVIEKGQTVTLRCDPISGHDNLYWYRRVMGKEIKFLLHFVKESKQDESGMPNNRFLAERTGGTYSTLKVQPAELEDSGVYFCASSQGGRGKVAGNTIYFGEGSWLTVV.

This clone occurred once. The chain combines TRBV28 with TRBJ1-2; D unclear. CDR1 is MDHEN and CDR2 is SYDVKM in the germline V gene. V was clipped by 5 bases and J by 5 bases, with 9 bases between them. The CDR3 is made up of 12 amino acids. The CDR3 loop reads CASSPSRYGYTF. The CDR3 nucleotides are TGTGCCAGCAGTCCCTCGAGGTATGGCTACACCTTC.

CDR3 DNA: TGTGCCAGCAGGCTGGTAGGGGGCGCGAACACCGGGGAGCTGTTTTTT. Translating gives CASRLVGGANTGELFF. The chain links TRBV7-9 to TRBJ2-2; 7 bases match TRBD1. The CDR3 consists of 16 residues. J lost 0 bases, V lost 6 bases, and 7 bases had no gene match. CDR1 SEHNR and CDR2 FQNEAQ come from the germline V gene (reference sequence).

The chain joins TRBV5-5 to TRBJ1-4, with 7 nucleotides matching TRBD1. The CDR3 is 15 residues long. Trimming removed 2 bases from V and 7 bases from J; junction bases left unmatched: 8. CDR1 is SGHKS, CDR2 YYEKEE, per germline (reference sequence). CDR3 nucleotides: TGTGCCAGCAGCTTCCTTCTGACAGGGTCTGAAAAACTGTTTTTT. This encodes CASSFLLTGSEKLFF.

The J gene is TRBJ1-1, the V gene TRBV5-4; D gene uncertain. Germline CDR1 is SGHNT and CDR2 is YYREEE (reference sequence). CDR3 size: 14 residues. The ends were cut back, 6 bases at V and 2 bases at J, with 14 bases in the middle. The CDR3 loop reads CASTAASTNTEAFF. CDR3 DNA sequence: TGTGCCAGCACGGCGGCCTCAACCAACACTGAAGCTTTCTTT.

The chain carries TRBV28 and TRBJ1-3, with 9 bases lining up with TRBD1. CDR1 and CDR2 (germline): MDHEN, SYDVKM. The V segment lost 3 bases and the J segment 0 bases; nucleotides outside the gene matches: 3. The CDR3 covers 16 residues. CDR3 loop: CASSFTGGRSGNTIYF. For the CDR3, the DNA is TGTGCCAGCAGTTTCACAGGGGGCCGCTCTGGAAACACCATATATTTT.

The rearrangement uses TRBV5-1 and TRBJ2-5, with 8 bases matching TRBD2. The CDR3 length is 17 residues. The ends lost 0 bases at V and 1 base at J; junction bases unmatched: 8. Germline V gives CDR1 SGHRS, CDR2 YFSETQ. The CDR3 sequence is CASSLGFLAGPQETQYF. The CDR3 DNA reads TGCGCCAGCAGCTTGGGATTTTTAGCGGGGCCCCAAGAGACCCAGTACTTC.

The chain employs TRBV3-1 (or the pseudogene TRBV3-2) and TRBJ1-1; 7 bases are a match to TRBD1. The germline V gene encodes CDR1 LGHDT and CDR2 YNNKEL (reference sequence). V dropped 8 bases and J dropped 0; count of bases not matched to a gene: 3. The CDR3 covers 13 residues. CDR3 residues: CASGRGMNTEAFF. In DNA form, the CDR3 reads TGTGCCAGCGGCAGGGGGATGAACACTGAAGCTTTCTTT.

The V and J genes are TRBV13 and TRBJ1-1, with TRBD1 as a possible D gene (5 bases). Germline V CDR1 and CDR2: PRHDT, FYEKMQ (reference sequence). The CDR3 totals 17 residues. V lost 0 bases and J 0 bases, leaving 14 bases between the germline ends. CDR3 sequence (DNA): TGTGCCAGCAGCTTAGGCAGTCAGGGCCAGATGAACACTGAAGCTTTCTTT. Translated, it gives CASSLGSQGQMNTEAFF.